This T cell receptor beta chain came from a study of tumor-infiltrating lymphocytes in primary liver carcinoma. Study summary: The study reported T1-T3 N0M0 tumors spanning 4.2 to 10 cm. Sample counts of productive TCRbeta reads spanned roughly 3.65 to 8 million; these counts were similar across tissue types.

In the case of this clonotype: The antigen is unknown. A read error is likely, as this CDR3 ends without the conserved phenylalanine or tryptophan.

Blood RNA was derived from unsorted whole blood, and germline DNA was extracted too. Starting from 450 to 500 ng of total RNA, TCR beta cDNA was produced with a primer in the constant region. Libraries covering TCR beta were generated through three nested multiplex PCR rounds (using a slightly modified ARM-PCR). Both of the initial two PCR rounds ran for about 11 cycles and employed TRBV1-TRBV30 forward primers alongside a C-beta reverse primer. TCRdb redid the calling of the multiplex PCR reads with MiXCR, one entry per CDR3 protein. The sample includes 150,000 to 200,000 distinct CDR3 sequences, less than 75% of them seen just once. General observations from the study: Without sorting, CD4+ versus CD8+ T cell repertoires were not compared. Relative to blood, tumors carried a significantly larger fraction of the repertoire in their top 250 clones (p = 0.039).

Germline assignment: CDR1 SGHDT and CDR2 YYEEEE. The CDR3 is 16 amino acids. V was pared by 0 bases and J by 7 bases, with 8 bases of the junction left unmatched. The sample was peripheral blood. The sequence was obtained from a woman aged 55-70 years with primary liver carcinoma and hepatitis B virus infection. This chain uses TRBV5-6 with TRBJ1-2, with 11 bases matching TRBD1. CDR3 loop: CASSLVPGQGAGGYTS. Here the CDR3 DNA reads TGTGCCAGCAGCTTGGTTCCCGGACAGGGGGCGGGTGGCTACACCTCC.